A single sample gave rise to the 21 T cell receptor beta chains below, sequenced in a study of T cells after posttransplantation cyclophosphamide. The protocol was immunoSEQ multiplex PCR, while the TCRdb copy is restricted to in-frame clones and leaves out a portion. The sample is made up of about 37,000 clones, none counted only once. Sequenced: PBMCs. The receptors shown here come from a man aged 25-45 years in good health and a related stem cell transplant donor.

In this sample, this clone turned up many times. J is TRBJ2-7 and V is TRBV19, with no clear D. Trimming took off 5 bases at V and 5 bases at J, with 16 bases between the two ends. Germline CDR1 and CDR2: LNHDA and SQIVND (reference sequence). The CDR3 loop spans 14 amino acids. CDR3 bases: TGTGCCAGTAGTCCCGAGCCTAAAACCCACGAGCAGTACTTC. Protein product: CASSPEPKTHEQYF. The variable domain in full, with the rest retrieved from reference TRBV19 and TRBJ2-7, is DGGITQSPKYLFRKEGQNVTLSCEQNLNHDAMYWYRQDPGQGLRLIYYSQIVNDFQKGDIAEGYSVSREKKESFPLTVTSAQKNPTAFYLCASSPEPKTHEQYFGPGTRLTVT.

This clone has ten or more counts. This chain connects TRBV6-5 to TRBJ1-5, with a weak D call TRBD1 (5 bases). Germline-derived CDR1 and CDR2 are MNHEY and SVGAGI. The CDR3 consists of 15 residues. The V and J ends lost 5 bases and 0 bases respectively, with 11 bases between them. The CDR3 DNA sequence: TGTGCCAGCAGTGGGGGGTATTATAGCAATCAGCCCCAGCATTTT. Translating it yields CASSGGYYSNQPQHF.

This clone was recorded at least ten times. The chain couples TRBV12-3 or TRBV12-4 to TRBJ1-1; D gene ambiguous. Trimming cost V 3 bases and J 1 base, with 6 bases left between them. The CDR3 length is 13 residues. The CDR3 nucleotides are TGTGCCAGCAGTTTGAAGGGGAACACTGAAGCTTTCTTT. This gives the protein CASSLKGNTEAFF.

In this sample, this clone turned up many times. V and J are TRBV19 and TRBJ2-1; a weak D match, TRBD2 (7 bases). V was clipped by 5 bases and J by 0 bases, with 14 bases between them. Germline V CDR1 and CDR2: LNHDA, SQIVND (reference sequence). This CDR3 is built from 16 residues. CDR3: CASSRKGGSSYNEQFF. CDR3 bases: TGTGCCAGTAGTCGAAAGGGGGGGTCCTCCTACAATGAGCAGTTCTTC. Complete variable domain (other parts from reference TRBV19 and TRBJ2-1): DGGITQSPKYLFRKEGQNVTLSCEQNLNHDAMYWYRQDPGQGLRLIYYSQIVNDFQKGDIAEGYSVSREKKESFPLTVTSAQKNPTAFYLCASSRKGGSSYNEQFFGPGTRLTVL.

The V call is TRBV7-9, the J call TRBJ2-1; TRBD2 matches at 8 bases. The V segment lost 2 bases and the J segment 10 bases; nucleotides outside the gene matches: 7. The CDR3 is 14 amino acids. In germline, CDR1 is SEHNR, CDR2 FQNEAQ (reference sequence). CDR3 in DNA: TGTGCCAGCAGCTTATCTGCGGGGGGACAAGAGCAGTTCTTC. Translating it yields CASSLSAGGQEQFF.

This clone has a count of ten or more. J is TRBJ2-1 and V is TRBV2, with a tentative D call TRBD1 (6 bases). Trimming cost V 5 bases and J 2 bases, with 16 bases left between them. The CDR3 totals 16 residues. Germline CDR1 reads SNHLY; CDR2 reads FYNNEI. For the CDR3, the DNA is TGTGCCAGCAGTACGAACCGGGACACCCCCTACAATGAGCAGTTCTTC. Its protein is CASSTNRDTPYNEQFF.

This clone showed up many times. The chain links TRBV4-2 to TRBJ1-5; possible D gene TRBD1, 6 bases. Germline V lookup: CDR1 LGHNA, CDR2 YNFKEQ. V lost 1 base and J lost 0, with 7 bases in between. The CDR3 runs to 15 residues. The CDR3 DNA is TGTGCCAGCAGCCAAGGGACAGATAGCAATCAGCCCCAGCATTTT. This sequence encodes CASSQGTDSNQPQHF.

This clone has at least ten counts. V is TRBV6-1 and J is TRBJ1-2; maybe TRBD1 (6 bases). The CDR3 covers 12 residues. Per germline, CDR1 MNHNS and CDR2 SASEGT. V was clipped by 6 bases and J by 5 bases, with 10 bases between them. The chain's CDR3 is CASSIQGYGYTF. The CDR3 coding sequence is TGTGCCAGCAGCATACAGGGATATGGCTACACCTTC.

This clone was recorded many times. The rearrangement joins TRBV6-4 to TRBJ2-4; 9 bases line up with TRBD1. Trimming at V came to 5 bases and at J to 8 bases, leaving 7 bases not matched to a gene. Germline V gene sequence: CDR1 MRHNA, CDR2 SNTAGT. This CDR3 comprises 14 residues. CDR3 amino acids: CASSLTGGVDIQYF. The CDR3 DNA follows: TGTGCCAGCAGTTTGACAGGGGGGGTAGACATTCAGTACTTC.

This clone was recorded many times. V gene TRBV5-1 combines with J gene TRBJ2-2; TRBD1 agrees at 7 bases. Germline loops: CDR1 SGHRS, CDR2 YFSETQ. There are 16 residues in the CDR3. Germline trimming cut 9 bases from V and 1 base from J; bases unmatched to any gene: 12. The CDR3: CATRETGTENTGELFF. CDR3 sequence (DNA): TGCGCCACCAGGGAGACCGGGACAGAGAACACCGGGGAGCTGTTTTTT. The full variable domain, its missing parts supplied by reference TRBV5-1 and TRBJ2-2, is KAGVTQTPRYLIKTRGQQVTLSCSPISGHRSVSWYQQTPGQGLQFLFEYFSETQRNKGNFPGRFSGRQFSNSRSEMNVSTLELGDSALYLCATRETGTENTGELFFGEGSRLTVL.

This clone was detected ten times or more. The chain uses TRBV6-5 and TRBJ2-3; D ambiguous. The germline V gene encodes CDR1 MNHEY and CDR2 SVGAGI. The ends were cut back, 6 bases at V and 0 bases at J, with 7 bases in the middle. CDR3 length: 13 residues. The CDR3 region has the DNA TGTGCCAGCAGACAAACAAGCACAGATACGCAGTATTTT. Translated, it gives CASRQTSTDTQYF.

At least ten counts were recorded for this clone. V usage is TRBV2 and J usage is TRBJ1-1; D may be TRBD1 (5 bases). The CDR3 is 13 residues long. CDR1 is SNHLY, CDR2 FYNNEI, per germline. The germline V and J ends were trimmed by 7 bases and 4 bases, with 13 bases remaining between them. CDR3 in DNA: TGTGCCAGCAACCTCAGGGAGGGCACTGAAGCTTTCTTT. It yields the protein CASNLREGTEAFF.

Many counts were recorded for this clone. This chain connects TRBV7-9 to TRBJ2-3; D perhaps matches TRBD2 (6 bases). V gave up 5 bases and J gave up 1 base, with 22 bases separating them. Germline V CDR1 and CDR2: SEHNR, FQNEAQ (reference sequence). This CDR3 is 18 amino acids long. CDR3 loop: CASSPPPGPQRGTDTQYF. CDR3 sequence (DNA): TGTGCCAGCAGCCCACCCCCGGGGCCCCAGCGGGGCACAGATACGCAGTATTTT.

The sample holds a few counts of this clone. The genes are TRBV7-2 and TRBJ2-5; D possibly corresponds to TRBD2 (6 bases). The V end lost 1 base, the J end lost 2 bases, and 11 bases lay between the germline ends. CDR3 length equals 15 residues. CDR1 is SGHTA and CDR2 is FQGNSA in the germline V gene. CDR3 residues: CASSLGLGPQETQYF. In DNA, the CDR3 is TGTGCCAGCAGCTTAGGACTAGGCCCTCAAGAGACCCAGTACTTC.

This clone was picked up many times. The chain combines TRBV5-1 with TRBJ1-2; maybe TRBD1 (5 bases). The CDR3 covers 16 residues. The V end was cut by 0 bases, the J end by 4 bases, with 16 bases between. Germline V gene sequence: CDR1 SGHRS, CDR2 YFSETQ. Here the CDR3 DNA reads TGCGCCAGCAGCTTGGAGGTGGGAGGGGTGACCTATGGCTACACCTTC. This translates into CASSLEVGGVTYGYTF.

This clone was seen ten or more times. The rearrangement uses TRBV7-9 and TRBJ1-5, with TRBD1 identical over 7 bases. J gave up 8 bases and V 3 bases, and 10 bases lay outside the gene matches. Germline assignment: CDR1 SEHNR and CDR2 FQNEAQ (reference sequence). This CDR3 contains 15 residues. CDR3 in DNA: TGTGCCAGCAGCTTGACAGGGCTAGATTCAGAGCCCCAGCATTTT. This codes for CASSLTGLDSEPQHF. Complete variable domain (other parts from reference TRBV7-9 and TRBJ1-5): DTGVSQNPRHKITKRGQNVTFRCDPISEHNRLYWYRQTLGQGPEFLTYFQNEAQLEKSRLLSDRFSAERPKGSFSTLEIQRTEQGDSAMYLCASSLTGLDSEPQHFGDGTRLSIL.

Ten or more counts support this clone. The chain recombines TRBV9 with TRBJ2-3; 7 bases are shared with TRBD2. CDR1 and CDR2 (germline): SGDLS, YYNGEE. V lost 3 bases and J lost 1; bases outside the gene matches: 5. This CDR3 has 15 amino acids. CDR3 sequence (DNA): TGTGCCAGCAGCGCGCGGGGGTCTGGCACAGATACGCAGTATTTT. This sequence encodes CASSARGSGTDTQYF. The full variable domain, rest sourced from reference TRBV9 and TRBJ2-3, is DSGVTQTPKHLITATGQRVTLRCSPRSGDLSVYWYQQSLDQGLQFLIQYYNGEERAKGNILERFSAQQFPDLHSELNLSSLELGDSALYFCASSARGSGTDTQYFGPGTRLTVL.

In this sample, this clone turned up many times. The chain's CDR3 is CASSIGQGFPYEQYF. The CDR3 DNA reads as TGTGCCAGTAGTATAGGGCAGGGGTTTCCCTACGAGCAGTACTTC. The V call is TRBV19, the J call TRBJ2-7, with a possible D match to TRBD1 (6 bases). The length of the CDR3 is 15 residues. V lost 1 base and J 2 bases, leaving 12 bases between the germline ends. Germline assignment: CDR1 LNHDA and CDR2 SQIVND (reference sequence).

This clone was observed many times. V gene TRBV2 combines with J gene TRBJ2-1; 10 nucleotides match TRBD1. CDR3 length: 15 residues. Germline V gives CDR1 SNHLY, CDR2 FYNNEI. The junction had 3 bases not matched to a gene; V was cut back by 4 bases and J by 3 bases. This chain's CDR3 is CASSAGQGVYNEQFF. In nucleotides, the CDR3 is TGTGCCAGCAGTGCCGGACAGGGGGTCTACAATGAGCAGTTCTTC.

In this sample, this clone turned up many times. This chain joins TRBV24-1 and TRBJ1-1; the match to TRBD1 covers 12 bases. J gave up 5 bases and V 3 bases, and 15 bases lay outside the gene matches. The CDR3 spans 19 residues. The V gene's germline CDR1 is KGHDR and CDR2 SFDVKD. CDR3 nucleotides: TGTGCCACCAGTGATATCTTTGAGGGACAGGGGGCCGGAGGTACTGAAGCTTTCTTT. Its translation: CATSDIFEGQGAGGTEAFF.

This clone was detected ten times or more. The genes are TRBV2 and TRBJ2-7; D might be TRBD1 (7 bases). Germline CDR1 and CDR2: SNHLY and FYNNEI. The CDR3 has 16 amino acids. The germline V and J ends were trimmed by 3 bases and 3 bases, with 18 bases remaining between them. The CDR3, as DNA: TGTGCCAGCAGTGATATGGGCAGGGGGGTGGTCTACGAGCAGTACTTC. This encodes CASSDMGRGVVYEQYF.